This TCR beta chain is drawn from a study of T cell repertoires in cytomegalovirus infection. The wider study: Alongside well-studied HLA-B-restricted CMV epitopes, recently identified HLA-C-restricted CMV epitopes were also used.

The study's findings and limits: The cumulative frequency of public TCR beta families identified carriers of CMV plus the relevant HLA. Dominating the ex vivo response were TCR beta clonotypes that were CMV-specific and HLA-C-restricted.

Trimming took off 5 bases at V and 0 bases at J, with 12 bases between the two ends. The CDR3 extends over 15 amino acids. Germline V gene lookup returns CDR1 SGHTA and CDR2 FQGNSA. This clonotype was recorded only once. Antigen unknown. Via MiXCR, TCRdb re-called the reads, giving one row per CDR3 protein. The sample yields a few hundred thousand distinct CDR3 sequences, 42% seen once. The chain joins TRBV7-2 to TRBJ2-3, with a tentative D call TRBD2 (6 bases). The starting material was cultured PBMCs, obtained from culture after CMV antigen stimulation. This TCR was sampled from a human donor in good health (CMV status not recorded). Some clones in this sample may be carry-over from other donors' samples. The CDR3 sequence: CASSRGIGSTDTQYF. The DNA for the CDR3 is TGTGCCAGCAGCCGGGGGATTGGAAGCACAGATACGCAGTATTTT. The complete variable domain, with remaining parts taken from reference TRBV7-2 and TRBJ2-3, reads GAGVSQSPSNKVTEKGKDVELRCDPISGHTALYWYRQSLGQGLEFLIYFQGNSAPDKSGLPSDRFSAERTGGSVSTLTIQRTQQEDSAVYLCASSRGIGSTDTQYFGPGTRLTVL.